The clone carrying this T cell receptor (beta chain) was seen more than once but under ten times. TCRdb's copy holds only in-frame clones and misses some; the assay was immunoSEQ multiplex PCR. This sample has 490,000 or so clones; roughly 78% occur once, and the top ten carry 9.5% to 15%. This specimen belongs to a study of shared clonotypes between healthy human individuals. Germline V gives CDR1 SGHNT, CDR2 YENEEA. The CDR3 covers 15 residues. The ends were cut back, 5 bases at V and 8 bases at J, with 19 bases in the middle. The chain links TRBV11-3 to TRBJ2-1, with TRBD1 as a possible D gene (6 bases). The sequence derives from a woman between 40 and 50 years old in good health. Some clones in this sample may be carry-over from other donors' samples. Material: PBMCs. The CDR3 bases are TGTGCCAGCAGCCCGCAGGGGAAAGGTGGGGATGAGCAGTTCTTC. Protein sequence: CASSPQGKGGDEQFF. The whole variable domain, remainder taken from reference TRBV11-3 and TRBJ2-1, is EAGVVQSPRYKIIEKKQPVAFWCNPISGHNTLYWYLQNLGQGPELLIRYENEEAVDDSQLPKDRFSAERLKGVDSTLKIQPAELGDSAVYLCASSPQGKGGDEQFFGPGTRLTVL.